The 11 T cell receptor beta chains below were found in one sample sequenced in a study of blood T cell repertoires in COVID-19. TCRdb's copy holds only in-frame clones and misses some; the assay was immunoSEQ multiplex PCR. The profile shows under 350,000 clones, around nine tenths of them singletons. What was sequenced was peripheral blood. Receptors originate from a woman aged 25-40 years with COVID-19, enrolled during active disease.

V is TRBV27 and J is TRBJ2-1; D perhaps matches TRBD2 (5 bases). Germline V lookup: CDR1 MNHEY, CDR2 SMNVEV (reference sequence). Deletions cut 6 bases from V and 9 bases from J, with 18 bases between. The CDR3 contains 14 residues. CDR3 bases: TGTGCCAGCAGCCCGAGGAGGACGGTCCTTGAGCAGTTCTTC. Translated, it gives CASSPRRTVLEQFF.

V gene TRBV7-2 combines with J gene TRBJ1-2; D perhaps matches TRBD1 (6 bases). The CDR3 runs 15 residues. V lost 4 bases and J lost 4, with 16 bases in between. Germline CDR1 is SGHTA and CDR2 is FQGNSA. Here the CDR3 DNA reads TGTGCCAGCAGCTACGGACAGAGAACCGGCTATGGCTACACCTTC. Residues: CASSYGQRTGYGYTF.

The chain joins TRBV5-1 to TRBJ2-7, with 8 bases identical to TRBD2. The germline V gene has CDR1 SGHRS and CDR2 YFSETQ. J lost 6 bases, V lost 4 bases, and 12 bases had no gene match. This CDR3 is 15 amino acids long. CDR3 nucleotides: TGCGCCAGCAGCGCGACTAGCGTGGATTTTTCCGAGCAGTACTTC. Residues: CASSATSVDFSEQYF.

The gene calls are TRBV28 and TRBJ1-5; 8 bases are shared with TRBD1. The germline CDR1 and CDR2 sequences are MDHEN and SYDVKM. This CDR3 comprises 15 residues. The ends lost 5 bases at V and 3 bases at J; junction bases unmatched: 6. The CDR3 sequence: CASSTEDRANQPQHF. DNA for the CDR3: TGTGCCAGCAGTACCGAGGACAGGGCCAATCAGCCCCAGCATTTT.

The CDR3, as DNA: TGTGCCAGCAGCCCGGGAAGAGGCATAGCAGATAACTATGGCTACACCTTC. It translates to CASSPGRGIADNYGYTF. V gene TRBV5-4 combines with J gene TRBJ1-2; D unclear. CDR3 length: 17 amino acids. The germline V gene encodes CDR1 SGHNT and CDR2 YYREEE (reference sequence). V shed 4 bases and J shed 1 base, with 20 bases lying between them.

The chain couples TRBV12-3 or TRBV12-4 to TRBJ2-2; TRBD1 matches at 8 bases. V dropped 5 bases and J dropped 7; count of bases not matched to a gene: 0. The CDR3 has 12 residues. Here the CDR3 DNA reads TGTGCCAGCAGTGGGACAGGCGGGGAGCTGTTTTTT. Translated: CASSGTGGELFF.

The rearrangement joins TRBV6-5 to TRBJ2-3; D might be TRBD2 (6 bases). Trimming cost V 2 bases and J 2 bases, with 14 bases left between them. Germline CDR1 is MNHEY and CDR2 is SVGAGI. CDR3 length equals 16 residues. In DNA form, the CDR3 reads TGTGCCAGCAGTTACGAAGTGGGGGGTTCCACAGATACGCAGTATTTT. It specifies CASSYEVGGSTDTQYF.

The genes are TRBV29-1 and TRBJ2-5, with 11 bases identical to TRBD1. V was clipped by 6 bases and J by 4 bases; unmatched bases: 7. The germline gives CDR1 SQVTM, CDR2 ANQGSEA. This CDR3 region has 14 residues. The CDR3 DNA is TGCAGCGTCGCCGGGACAGGGGGTGGAGAGACCCAGTACTTC. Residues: CSVAGTGGGETQYF.

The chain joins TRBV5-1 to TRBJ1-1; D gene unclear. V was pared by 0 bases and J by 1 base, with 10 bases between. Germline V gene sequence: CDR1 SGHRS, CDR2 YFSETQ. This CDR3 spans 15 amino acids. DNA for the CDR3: TGCGCCAGCAGCTTGGCCGGCGGTCGGAACACTGAAGCTTTCTTT. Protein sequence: CASSLAGGRNTEAFF.

CDR3 coding DNA: TGTGCCAGCAGTTTACACGAAAGCTCCTACAATGAGCAGTTCTTC. Its protein is CASSLHESSYNEQFF. The V gene is TRBV6-5, the J gene TRBJ2-1; unclear D gene. The V end was cut by 4 bases, the J end by 0 bases, with 10 bases between. In germline, CDR1 is MNHEY, CDR2 SVGAGI. The CDR3 spans 15 residues.

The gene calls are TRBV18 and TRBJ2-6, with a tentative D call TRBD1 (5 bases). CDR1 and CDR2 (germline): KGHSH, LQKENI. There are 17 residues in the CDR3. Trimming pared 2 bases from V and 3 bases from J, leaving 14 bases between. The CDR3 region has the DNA TGTGCCAGCTCACCAATAACAGGTAGAAGTGGGGCCAACGTCCTGACTTTC. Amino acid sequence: CASSPITGRSGANVLTF.